One sample yielded the 17 T cell receptor beta chains listed below, sequenced in a study of identifying expanded T cells in peripheral blood. Sequencing was performed with immunoSEQ multiplex PCR; in TCRdb, only in-frame clones are kept and a portion is missing. In the table there are more than 85,000 clones, more than 70% of which are singletons. The sample consisted of blood. The receptors derive from a person aged 18-70 years in good health.

This clone was detected a few times. The CDR3 bases are TGTGCCAGCAGATTGCAGGGTCGGAATGAGCAGTTCTTC. It specifies CASRLQGRNEQFF. The chain couples TRBV27 to TRBJ2-1; TRBD1 might be the D (5 bases). This CDR3 region has 13 residues. The V gene lost 6 bases and the J gene lost 7 bases, with 13 bases spanning the gap. Germline V gene sequence: CDR1 MNHEY, CDR2 SMNVEV (reference sequence).

V and J are TRBV18 and TRBJ1-3; tentative D call: TRBD1 (6 bases). Trimming took 5 bases from V and 0 from J, leaving 8 bases between them. The CDR3 sequence is 14 residues long. The germline CDR1 and CDR2 sequences are KGHSH and LQKENI. CDR3 DNA: TGTGCCAGCTCAGCGGACAGCTCTGGAAACACCATATATTTT. This translates into CASSADSSGNTIYF.

This sequence joins TRBV6-5 and TRBJ2-7; TRBD1 agrees at 7 bases. CDR1 is MNHEY, CDR2 SVGAGI, per germline. J gave up 6 bases and V 6 bases, and 11 bases lay outside the gene matches. This CDR3 region has 14 residues. CDR3 bases: TGTGCCAGCAGCACGGGACAGTCCATCGGCGAGCAGTACTTC. Protein product: CASSTGQSIGEQYF.

The rearrangement links TRBV18 to TRBJ2-2; 10 bases fit TRBD2. V gave up 5 bases and J gave up 7 bases; unmatched junction bases: 7. The CDR3 totals 15 residues. From germline, CDR1 is KGHSH and CDR2 LQKENI. In nucleotides, the CDR3 is TGTGCCAGCTCAGCCGGGACTAGCGACATCGGGGAGCTGTTTTTT. Its protein product is CASSAGTSDIGELFF.

This rearrangement joins TRBV5-1 to TRBJ2-4, with D unclear. CDR1 SGHRS and CDR2 YFSETQ come from the germline V gene. V was pared by 5 bases and J by 2 bases, with 11 bases between. CDR3 length: 14 amino acids. CDR3 sequence: CASSPDSTKNIQYF. In DNA form, the CDR3 reads TGCGCCAGCAGTCCGGATTCCACCAAAAACATTCAGTACTTC.

This chain connects TRBV6-1 to TRBJ1-3; D not certain. The CDR3 covers 14 residues. Trimming stripped 3 bases from V and 0 bases from J, with 6 bases between. Germline V gene lookup returns CDR1 MNHNS and CDR2 SASEGT. The CDR3 DNA is TGTGCCAGCAGTGACTTACTCTCTGGAAACACCATATATTTT. It yields the protein CASSDLLSGNTIYF.

This rearrangement joins TRBV4-1 to TRBJ2-7, with 7 bases that match TRBD2. The CDR3 length is 14 residues. In germline, CDR1 is MGHRA, CDR2 YSYEKL. Unmatched junction bases numbered 2, after V lost 1 base and J lost 2 bases. This chain's CDR3 is CASSQVGGTYEQYF. DNA of the CDR3: TGCGCCAGCAGCCAAGTGGGGGGGACCTACGAGCAGTACTTC.

The CDR3 here is CAAGAEAFF. As DNA, the CDR3 is TGTGCCGCCGGCGCTGAAGCTTTCTTT. The chain is built from TRBV6-6 and TRBJ1-1; D remains ambiguous. Germline assignment: CDR1 MNHNY and CDR2 SVGAGI (reference sequence). The length of the CDR3 is 9 residues. With 11 bases removed from V and 6 bases from J, the gap between germline ends came to 7 bases.

The chain couples TRBV4-2 to TRBJ1-4; 9 bases are shared with TRBD1. CDR1 is LGHNA and CDR2 is YNFKEQ in the germline V gene. V shed 3 bases and J 2 bases; nucleotides not matched to a gene: 13. This CDR3 contains 19 residues. CDR3 sequence reads: CASSHPTGGGENTNEKLFF. In nucleotides, the CDR3 is TGTGCCAGCAGCCATCCAACAGGGGGCGGTGAAAACACTAATGAAAAACTGTTTTTT.

The chain has TRBV5-1 and TRBJ2-2; D is possibly TRBD1 (6 bases). Germline CDR1 is SGHRS and CDR2 is YFSETQ. Trimming shortened V by 5 bases and J by 2 bases, and 19 bases separated the two germline ends. This CDR3 has 17 residues. CDR3 protein: CASRPRWDNLNTGELFF. CDR3 nucleotides: TGCGCCAGCAGGCCGCGGTGGGACAACTTAAACACCGGGGAGCTGTTTTTT. Complete variable domain (other parts from reference TRBV5-1 and TRBJ2-2): KAGVTQTPRYLIKTRGQQVTLSCSPISGHRSVSWYQQTPGQGLQFLFEYFSETQRNKGNFPGRFSGRQFSNSRSEMNVSTLELGDSALYLCASRPRWDNLNTGELFFGEGSRLTVL.

This rearrangement joins TRBV7-3 to TRBJ2-1; TRBD1 aligns across 9 bases. Germline CDR1 and CDR2: SGHTA and FQGTGA. The V and J ends lost 4 bases and 15 bases, in that order; junction bases with no gene match: 7. The CDR3 sequence is 12 residues long. The CDR3 DNA reads TGTGCCAGCAGCTCTTCCGGGACAGGGACGTTCTTC. This gives the protein CASSSSGTGTFF.

The chain couples TRBV23-1 to TRBJ1-5, with 7 bases aligning to TRBD1. TRBV23-1 has ORF status, its function being uncertain. Trimming at V came to 10 bases and at J to 6 bases, leaving 39 bases not matched to a gene. The CDR3 is 23 amino acids. CDR3 region: CAIRTTGTAYPTTTPSQAQPQHF. CDR3 nucleotides: TGCGCCATCAGAACTACCGGGACAGCATATCCGACAACCACCCCCTCGCAGGCTCAGCCCCAGCATTTT.

The chain employs TRBV6-5 and TRBJ2-1; the match to TRBD2 covers 8 bases. The CDR3 contains 15 residues. V was clipped by 6 bases and J by 5 bases; unmatched bases: 9. Germline loops: CDR1 MNHEY, CDR2 SVGAGI. Written as DNA, the CDR3 is TGTGCCAGCAGCCGACTAGCGCAGGGACACAATGAGCAGTTCTTC. Residues: CASSRLAQGHNEQFF.

The rearrangement joins TRBV2 to TRBJ2-2, with 7 bases identical to TRBD2. Trimming at V came to 2 bases and at J to 4 bases, leaving 7 bases not matched to a gene. Germline lookup yields CDR1 SNHLY and CDR2 FYNNEI. CDR3 length equals 16 residues. In DNA form, the CDR3 reads TGTGCCAGCAGTGAATGGGCGGGAGTGGCCACCGGGGAGCTGTTTTTT. Its protein is CASSEWAGVATGELFF.

The chain recombines TRBV4-1 with TRBJ2-7; the match to TRBD1 covers 8 bases. From germline, CDR1 is MGHRA and CDR2 YSYEKL. The CDR3 extends over 17 amino acids. The trim removed 0 bases at V and 6 bases at J, leaving 13 bases unmatched. The CDR3 DNA is TGCGCCAGCAGCCAAGATAATCCGGGACAGGCGTCAAGCGAGCAGTACTTC. This codes for CASSQDNPGQASSEQYF.

The V gene is TRBV30, the J gene TRBJ2-3; D remains ambiguous. Germline V gene data show CDR1 as GTSNPN and CDR2 as SVGIG (reference sequence). This CDR3 has 11 amino acids. V was cut by 4 bases and J by 6 bases, with 8 bases left in between. This CDR3 reads CAWTSLDTQYF. The DNA of the CDR3 is TGTGCCTGGACCTCTCTGGATACGCAGTATTTT.

This chain links TRBV6-1 with TRBJ2-3; D is ambiguous. CDR1 MNHNS and CDR2 SASEGT come from the germline V gene. This CDR3 spans 15 amino acids. V was cut by 3 bases and J by 2 bases, with 12 bases left in between. The DNA of the CDR3 is TGTGCCAGCAGTGATACCGGGCAGGTCACAGATACGCAGTATTTT. This gives the protein CASSDTGQVTDTQYF.